This T cell receptor beta chain was identified in a study of cytomegalovirus exposure and HLA in healthy donors. In germline, CDR1 is SGHTS, CDR2 YDEGEE. The CDR3 has 17 amino acids. Trimming shortened V by 0 bases and J by 3 bases, and 18 bases separated the two germline ends. 13 Jbeta primers and 60 Vbeta primers were used for the PCR. Profiled with immunoSEQ multiplex PCR; TCRdb holds only in-frame clones, not every one. The sample includes 200,000 or so clones, 75% to 90% of them seen just once. Overall study findings and caveats: Exclusion applied to some V segments, including TRBV6-2 and TRBV6-3, as they were indistinguishable. TCR beta sequences reportedly predicted the HLA-A and HLA-B alleles of most subjects accurately.

This clone was seen only a few times. The antigen is unknown. This chain links TRBV5-8 with TRBJ2-5; TRBD2 is a possible D gene (6 bases). The sequencing sample was made of PBMCs. The origin of this receptor is a woman in her forties in good health and CMV-seronegative. The CDR3 region is CASSLATGLRGKETQYF. The CDR3 DNA reads as TGTGCCAGCAGCTTGGCCACAGGATTGCGGGGTAAAGAGACCCAGTACTTC.